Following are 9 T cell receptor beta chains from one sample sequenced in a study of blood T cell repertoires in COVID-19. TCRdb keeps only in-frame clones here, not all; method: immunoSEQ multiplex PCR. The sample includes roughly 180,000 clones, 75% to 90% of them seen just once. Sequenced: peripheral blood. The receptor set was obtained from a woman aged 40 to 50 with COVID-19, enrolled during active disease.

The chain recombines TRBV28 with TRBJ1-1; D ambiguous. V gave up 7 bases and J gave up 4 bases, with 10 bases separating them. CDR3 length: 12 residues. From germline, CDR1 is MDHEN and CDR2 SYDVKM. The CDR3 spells CASNSAGTEAFF. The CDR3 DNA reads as TGTGCCAGCAATTCCGCGGGCACTGAAGCTTTCTTT.

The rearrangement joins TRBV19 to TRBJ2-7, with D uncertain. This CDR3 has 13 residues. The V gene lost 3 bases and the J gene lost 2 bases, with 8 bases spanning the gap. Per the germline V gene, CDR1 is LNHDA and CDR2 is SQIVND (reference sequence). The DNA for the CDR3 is TGTGCCAGTAGTATGGGCAGTACCTACGAGCAGTACTTC. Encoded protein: CASSMGSTYEQYF.

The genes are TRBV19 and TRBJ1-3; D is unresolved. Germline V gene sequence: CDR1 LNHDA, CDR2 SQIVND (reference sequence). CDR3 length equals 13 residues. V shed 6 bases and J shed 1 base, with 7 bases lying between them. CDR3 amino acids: CASRQVSGNTIYF. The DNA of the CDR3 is TGTGCCAGTAGGCAGGTGTCTGGAAACACCATATATTTT.

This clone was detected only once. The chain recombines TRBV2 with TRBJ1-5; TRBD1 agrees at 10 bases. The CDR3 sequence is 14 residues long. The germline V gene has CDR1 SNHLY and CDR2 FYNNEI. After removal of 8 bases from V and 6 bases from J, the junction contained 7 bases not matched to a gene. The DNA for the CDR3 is TGTGCCAGCCTCCGGGACAGGGGATCTCAGCCCCAGCATTTT. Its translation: CASLRDRGSQPQHF.

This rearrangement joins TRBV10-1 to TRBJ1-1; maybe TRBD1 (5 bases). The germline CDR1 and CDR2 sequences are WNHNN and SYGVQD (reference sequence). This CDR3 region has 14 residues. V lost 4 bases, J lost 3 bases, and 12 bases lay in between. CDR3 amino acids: CASSAGGGHTEAFF. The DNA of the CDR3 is TGCGCCAGCAGTGCGGGGGGTGGTCACACTGAAGCTTTCTTT.

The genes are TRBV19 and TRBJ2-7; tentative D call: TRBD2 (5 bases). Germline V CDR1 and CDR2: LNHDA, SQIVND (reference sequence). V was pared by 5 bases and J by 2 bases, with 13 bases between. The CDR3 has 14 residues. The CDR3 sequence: CASSDRDPTYEQYF. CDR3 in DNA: TGTGCCAGTAGTGACCGGGATCCCACCTACGAGCAGTACTTC.

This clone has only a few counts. The CDR3: CASSFGVQGPGETQYF. For the CDR3, the DNA is TGTGCCAGCAGCTTTGGTGTCCAGGGCCCTGGGGAGACCCAGTACTTC. V usage is TRBV5-4 and J usage is TRBJ2-5, with a weak D call TRBD1 (5 bases). This CDR3 spans 16 amino acids. CDR1 SGHNT and CDR2 YYREEE come from the germline V gene (reference sequence). Trimming cost V 2 bases and J 5 bases, with 19 bases left between them.

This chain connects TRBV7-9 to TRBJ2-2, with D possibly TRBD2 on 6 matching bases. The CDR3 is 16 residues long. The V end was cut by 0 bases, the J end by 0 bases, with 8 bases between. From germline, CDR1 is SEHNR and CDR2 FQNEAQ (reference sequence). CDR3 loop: CASSLAAGSNTGELFF. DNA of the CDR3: TGTGCCAGCAGCTTAGCGGCGGGGTCGAACACCGGGGAGCTGTTTTTT.

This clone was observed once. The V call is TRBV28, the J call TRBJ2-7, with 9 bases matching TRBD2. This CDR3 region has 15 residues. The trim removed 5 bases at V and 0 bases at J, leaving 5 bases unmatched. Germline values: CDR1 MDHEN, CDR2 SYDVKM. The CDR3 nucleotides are TGTGCCAGCAGTCCCTTGCGGGAGGGCTCCTACGAGCAGTACTTC. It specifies CASSPLREGSYEQYF.